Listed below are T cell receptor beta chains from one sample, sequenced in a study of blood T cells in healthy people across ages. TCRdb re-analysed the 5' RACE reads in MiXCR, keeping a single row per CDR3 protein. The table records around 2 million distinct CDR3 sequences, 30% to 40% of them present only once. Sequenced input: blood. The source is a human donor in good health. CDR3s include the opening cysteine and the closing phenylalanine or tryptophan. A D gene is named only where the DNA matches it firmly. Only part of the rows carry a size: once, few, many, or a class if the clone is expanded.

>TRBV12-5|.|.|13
CASGLTVTDTQYF
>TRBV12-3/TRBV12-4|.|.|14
CASSPEMSGDIQYF
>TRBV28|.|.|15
CASSFWSSVYNEQFF
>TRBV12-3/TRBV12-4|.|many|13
CASSLEGIDGYTF
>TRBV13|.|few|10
CASKGNEQFF
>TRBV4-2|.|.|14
CASSQAQTDTEAFF
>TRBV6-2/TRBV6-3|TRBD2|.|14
CASRLAGGTETQYF
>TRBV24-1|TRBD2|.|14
CATSVAGYDNEQFF
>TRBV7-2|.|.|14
CASSLVYSLYGYTF
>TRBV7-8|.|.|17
CASSTLGGGGLQETQYF
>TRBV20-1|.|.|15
CSATTARVGDQPQHF
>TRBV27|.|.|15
CASSRTEPGANVLTF
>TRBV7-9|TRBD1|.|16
CASSSSGTGVLETQYF
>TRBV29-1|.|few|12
CSVSPGAREQYF
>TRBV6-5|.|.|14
CAIAPRTHPISYTF
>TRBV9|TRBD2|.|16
CASSVAAGGYQETQYF
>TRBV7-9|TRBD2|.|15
CASSLELAGPGTQYF
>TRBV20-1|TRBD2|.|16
CSAIGTSGGEQETQYF
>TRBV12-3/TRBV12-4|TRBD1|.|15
CASSLGYRGLKPQHF
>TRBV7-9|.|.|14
CASSHRINSYEQYF
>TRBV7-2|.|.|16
CASSHTTLRGDYGYTF
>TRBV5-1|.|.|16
CASSLILGQIGNEQFF
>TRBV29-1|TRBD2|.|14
CSVEADWGGETQYF
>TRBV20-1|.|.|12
CSARGPHSEQFF
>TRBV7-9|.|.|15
CASSRLDFSIYEQYF
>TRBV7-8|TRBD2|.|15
CASSPGTTHGETQYF
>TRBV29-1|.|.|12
CSATDRTHGYTF
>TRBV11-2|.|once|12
CASKTFGGEQYF
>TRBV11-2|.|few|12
CASSVSGARQFF
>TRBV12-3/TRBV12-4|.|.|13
CASSWRDNEKLFF
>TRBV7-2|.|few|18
CASSLVFSPSSGANVLTF
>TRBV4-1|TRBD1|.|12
CASSQDRVLQYF
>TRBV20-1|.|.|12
CSARDQASPLHF
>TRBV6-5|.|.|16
CASIRLAAANTGELFF
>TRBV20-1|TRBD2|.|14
CSAPRRGGAYEQYF
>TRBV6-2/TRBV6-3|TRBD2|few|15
CASTFFGRGNYEQYF
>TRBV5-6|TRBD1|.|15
CASSLVLDRDYGYTF
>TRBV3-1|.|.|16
CASSQDYGRTAGTQYF
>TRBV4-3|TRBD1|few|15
CASSQSGTDIYGYTF
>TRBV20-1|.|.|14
CSALPGPSLYEQYF
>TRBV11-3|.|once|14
CASSIRGGSSPLHF
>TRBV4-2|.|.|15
CASSQGTGSTGTQYF